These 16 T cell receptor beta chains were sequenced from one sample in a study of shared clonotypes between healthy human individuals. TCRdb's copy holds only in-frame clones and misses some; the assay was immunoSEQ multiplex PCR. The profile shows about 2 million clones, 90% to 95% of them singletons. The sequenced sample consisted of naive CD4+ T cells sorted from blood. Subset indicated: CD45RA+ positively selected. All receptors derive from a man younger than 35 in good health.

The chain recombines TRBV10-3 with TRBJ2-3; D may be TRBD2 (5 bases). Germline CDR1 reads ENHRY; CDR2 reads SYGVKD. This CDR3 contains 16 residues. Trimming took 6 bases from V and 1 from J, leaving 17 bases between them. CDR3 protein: CAISPGGPMGTDTQYF. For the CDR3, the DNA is TGTGCCATCAGCCCCGGAGGACCCATGGGCACAGATACGCAGTATTTT.

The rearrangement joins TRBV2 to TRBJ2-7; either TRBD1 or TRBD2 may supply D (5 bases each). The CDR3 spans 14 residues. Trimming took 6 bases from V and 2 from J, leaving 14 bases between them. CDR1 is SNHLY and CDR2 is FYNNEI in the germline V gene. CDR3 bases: TGTGCCAGCAGGCCCGAGCAGGGAGCCTACGAGCAGTACTTC. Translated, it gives CASRPEQGAYEQYF. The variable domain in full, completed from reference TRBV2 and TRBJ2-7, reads EPEVTQTPSHQVTQMGQEVILRCVPISNHLYFYWYRQILGQKVEFLVSFYNNEISEKSEIFDDQFSVERPDGSNFTLKIRSTKLEDSAMYFCASRPEQGAYEQYFGPGTRLTVT.

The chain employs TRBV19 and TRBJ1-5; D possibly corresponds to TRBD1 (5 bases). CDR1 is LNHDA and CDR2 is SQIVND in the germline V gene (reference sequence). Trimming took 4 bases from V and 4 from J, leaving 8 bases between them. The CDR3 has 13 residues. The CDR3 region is CASSRSGNQPQHF. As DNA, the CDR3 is TGTGCCAGTAGTAGGTCAGGGAATCAGCCCCAGCATTTT.

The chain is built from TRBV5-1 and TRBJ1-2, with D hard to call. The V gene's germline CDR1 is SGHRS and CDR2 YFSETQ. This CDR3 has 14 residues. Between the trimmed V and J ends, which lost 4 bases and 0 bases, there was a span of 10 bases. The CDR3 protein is CASSPAHSNYGYTF. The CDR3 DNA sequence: TGCGCCAGCAGCCCTGCCCACTCTAACTATGGCTACACCTTC.

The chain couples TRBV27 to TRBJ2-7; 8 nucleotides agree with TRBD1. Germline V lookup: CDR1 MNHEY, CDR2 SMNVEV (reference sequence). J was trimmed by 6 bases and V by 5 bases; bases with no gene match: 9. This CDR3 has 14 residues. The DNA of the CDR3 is TGTGCCAGCAGTGCCTCCGGGACAGGTGGCGAGCAGTACTTC. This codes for CASSASGTGGEQYF.

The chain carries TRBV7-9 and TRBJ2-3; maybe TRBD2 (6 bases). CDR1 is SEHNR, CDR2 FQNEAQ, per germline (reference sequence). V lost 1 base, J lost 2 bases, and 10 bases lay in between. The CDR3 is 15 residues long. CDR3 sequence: CASSLGGGTTDTQYF. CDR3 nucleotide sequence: TGTGCCAGCAGCTTAGGGGGAGGTACCACAGATACGCAGTATTTT.

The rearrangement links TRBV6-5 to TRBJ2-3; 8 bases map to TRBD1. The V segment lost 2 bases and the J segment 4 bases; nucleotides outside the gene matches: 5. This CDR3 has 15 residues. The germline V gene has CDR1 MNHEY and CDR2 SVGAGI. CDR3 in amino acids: CASSYQGAGADTQYF. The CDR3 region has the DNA TGTGCCAGCAGTTACCAGGGGGCCGGTGCAGATACGCAGTATTTT.

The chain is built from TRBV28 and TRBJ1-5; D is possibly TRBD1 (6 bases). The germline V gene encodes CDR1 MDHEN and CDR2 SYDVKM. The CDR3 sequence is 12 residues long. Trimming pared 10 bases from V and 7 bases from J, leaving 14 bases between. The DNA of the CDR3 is TGTGCCATCCCCTGGGGGGGCCAGCCCCAGCATTTT. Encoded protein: CAIPWGGQPQHF.

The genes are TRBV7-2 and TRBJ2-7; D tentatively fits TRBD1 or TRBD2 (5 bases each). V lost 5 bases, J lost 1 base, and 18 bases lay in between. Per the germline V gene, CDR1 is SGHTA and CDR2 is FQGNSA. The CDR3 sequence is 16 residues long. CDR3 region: CASSPGLDSGSYEQYF. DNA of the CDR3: TGTGCCAGCAGCCCAGGACTCGACAGTGGGTCCTACGAGCAGTACTTC.

The CDR3 loop reads CASGQGQGFSEQYF. The CDR3 nucleotides are TGTGCCAGTGGCCAAGGACAGGGGTTTAGTGAGCAGTACTTC. The chain joins TRBV19 to TRBJ2-7; 9 bases are a match to TRBD1. Trimming took 8 bases from V and 7 from J; bases not matched to a gene: 12. Germline V gene sequence: CDR1 LNHDA, CDR2 SQIVND (reference sequence). CDR3 length: 14 residues.

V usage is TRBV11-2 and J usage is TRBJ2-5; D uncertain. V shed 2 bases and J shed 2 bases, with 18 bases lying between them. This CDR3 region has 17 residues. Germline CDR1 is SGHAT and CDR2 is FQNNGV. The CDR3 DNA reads TGTGCCAGCAGCTTAAGCCCATTTTTGGCGACGCAAGAGACCCAGTACTTC. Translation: CASSLSPFLATQETQYF.

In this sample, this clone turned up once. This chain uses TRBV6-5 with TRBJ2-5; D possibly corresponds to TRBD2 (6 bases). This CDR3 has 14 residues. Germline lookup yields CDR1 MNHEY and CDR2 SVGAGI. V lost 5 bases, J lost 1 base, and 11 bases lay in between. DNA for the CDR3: TGTGCCAGCAGTCAACCGGGACTCCAAGAGACCCAGTACTTC. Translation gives CASSQPGLQETQYF.

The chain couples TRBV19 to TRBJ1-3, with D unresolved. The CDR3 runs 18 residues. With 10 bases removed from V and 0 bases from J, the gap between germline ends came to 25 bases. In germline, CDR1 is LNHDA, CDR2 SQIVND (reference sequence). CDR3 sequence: CAIPIEPGYWNSGNTIYF. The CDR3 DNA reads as TGTGCCATCCCCATAGAGCCCGGTTACTGGAACTCTGGAAACACCATATATTTT.

The CDR3 reads CASSYSLAGEIKTQYF. CDR3 nucleotide sequence: TGTGCCAGCAGTTACTCCCTGGCGGGAGAGATAAAGACCCAGTACTTC. This chain joins TRBV6-5 and TRBJ2-5; TRBD2 matches at 7 bases. CDR3 size: 16 residues. The V and J ends lost 0 bases and 6 bases, in that order; junction bases with no gene match: 10. Germline CDR1 and CDR2: MNHEY and SVGAGI.

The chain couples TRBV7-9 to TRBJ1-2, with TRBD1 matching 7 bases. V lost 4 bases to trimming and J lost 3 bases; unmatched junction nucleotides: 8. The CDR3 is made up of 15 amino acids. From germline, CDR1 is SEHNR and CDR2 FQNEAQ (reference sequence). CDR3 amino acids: CASSYEQGTDYGYTF. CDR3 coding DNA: TGTGCCAGCAGCTACGAACAGGGGACCGACTATGGCTACACCTTC.

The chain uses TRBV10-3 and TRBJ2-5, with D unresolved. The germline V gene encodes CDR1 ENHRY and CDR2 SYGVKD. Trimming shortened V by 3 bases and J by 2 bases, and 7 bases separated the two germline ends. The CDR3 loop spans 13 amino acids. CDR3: CAISEQGQETQYF. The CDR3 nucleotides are TGTGCCATCAGTGAACAAGGTCAAGAGACCCAGTACTTC.